This T cell receptor (beta chain) was captured in a study of cytomegalovirus exposure and HLA in healthy donors. The PCR ran on 60 Vbeta and 13 Jbeta primers. Method: immunoSEQ multiplex PCR; TCRdb's copy keeps in-frame clones and lacks some. The profile covers 160,000 or so clones, with about 75% appearing a single time and approximately 2.4% taken by the ten largest. With regard to this clone: Its specificity is not known.

Study-level points and caveats: Analysis performed later found over 15,000 TCR beta sequences associated with HLA alleles at 0.05 false discovery rate. One cluster of highly shared sequence variants probably arose as a sequencing artifact. The authors reported that TCR beta sequences could predict HLA-A and HLA-B alleles. These predictions were accurate for most subjects in the first cohort.

Sequenced: PBMCs. The source of this sequence is a female donor in good health and CMV-seronegative.

The CDR3 region has the DNA TGTGCCAGCAGCACCTATGGGGGCGATTATGGCTACACCTTC. It specifies CASSTYGGDYGYTF. This rearrangement joins TRBV5-4 to TRBJ1-2, with D tentatively TRBD1 (6 bases). This CDR3 spans 14 amino acids. Per the germline V gene, CDR1 is SGHNT and CDR2 is YYREEE (reference sequence). The V and J ends lost 4 bases and 5 bases respectively, with 15 bases between them.